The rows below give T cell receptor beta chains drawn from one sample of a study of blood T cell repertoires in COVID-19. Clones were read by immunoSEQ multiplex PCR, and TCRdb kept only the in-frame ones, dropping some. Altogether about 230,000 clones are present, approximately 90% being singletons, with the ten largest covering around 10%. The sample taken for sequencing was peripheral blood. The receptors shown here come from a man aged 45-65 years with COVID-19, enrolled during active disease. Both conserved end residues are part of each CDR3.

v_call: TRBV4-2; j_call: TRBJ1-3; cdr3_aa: CASSQTRVAGNTIYF
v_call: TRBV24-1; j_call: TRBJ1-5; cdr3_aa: CATRNDRTGGYNQPQHF
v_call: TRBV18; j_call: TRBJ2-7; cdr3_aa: CASSDRDYEQYF
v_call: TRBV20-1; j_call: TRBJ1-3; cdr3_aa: CSAPTGNTIYF
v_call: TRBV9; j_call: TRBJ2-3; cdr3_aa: CASSVGSSADTQYF
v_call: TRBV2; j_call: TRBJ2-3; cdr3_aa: CASSARTATDTQYF
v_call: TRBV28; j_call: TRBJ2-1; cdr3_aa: CASSPTLVDNEQFF
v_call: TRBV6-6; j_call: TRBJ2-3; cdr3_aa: CATGDSSTDTQYF
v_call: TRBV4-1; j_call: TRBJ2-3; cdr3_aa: CASSQGGREDTQYF
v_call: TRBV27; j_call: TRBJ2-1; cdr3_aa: CASSLSGTSEQFF
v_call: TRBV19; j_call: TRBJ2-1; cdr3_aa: CASSRGLAGVGNEQFF
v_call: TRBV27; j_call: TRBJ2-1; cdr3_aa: CASSPLAGVNEQFF
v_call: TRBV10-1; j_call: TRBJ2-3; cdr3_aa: CAILEGTGNTDTQYF
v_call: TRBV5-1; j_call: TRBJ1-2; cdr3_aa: CASSPHPTEANYGYTF
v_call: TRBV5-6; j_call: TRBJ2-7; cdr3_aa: CASSLGLADANVDYEQYF
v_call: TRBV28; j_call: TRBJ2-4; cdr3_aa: CASSFRGPGGNIQYF
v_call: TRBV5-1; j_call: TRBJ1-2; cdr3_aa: CASSRSTQVDGYTF
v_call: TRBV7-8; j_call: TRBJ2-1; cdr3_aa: CASSPILRGGYNEQFF
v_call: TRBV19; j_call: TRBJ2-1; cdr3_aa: CASSISGQNYNEQFF
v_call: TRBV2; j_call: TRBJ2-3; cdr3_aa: CASDTGTSGVGAGTQYF
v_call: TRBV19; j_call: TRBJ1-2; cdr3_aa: CASSTYRDRTPLNYGYTF
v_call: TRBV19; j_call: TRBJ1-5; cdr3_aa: CASRGGDQPQHF
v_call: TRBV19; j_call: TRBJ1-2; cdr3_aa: CATRLFGYGYTF
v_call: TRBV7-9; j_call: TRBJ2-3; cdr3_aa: CASSPQGNTQYF
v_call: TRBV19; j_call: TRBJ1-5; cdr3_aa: CASSIAPGGNQPQHF
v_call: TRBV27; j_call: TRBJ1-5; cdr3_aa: CASSLSQGGNQPQHF
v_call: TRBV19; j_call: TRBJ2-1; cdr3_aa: CASRRETVYNEQFF